This T cell receptor (beta chain) derives from a study of blood T cell repertoires in COVID-19. Study information: COVID-19 samples, acute and convalescent, were from the United States, Italy and Spain. The analysed material was cDNA or gDNA that came from T cells, B-cell-depleted T cells, or PBMCs.

V lost 8 bases and J 2 bases, leaving 16 bases between the germline ends. Per germline, CDR1 MDHEN and CDR2 SYDVKM. The CDR3 length is 14 residues. In the source study's methods: Cell counts per sample came from amplifying reference gene primers. Sequencing was performed with immunoSEQ multiplex PCR; in TCRdb, only in-frame clones are kept and a portion is missing. V and J calls and clone size are given by that table; D and trimming were obtained from the DNA. The sample includes a few hundred thousand clones, 88% of them seen just once. The chain links TRBV28 to TRBJ2-7, with a tentative D call TRBD1 (6 bases). Input material: peripheral blood. The receptor comes from a woman in her forties or fifties with COVID-19, enrolled during active disease. The CDR3 is CASSKGVATYEQYF. The CDR3 DNA is TGTGCCAGCTCCAAGGGGGTCGCTACCTACGAGCAGTACTTC.